Below are 27 T cell receptor beta chains sequenced from a single sample in a study of shared clonotypes between healthy human individuals. Clones were sequenced by immunoSEQ multiplex PCR, and TCRdb holds only the in-frame ones, with some missing. Of about 2.4 million clones in the sample, 80% to 95% are singletons; the top ten hold approximately 0.37%. The sequenced sample consisted of naive CD4+ T cells from PBMCs. The subset was: CD45RA+ positively selected. The receptors were sampled from a young man in good health. Some clones in this sample may be carry-over from other donors' samples.

The J gene is TRBJ1-4, the V gene TRBV27; TRBD1 matches at 12 bases. The CDR3 runs 15 residues. Germline trimming cut 6 bases from V and 4 bases from J; bases unmatched to any gene: 3. Per the germline V gene, CDR1 is MNHEY and CDR2 is SMNVEV (reference sequence). The CDR3 sequence is CASRGQGAGNEKLFF. The CDR3 DNA follows: TGTGCCAGCAGGGGACAGGGGGCCGGTAATGAAAAACTGTTTTTT. The entire variable domain, with the rest obtained from reference TRBV27 and TRBJ1-4, is as follows: EAQVTQNPRYLITVTGKKLTVTCSQNMNHEYMSWYRQDPGLGLRQIYYSMNVEVTDKGDVPEGYKVSRKEKRNFPLILESPSPNQTSLYFCASRGQGAGNEKLFFGSGTQLSVL.

The rearrangement joins TRBV5-8 to TRBJ1-2, with D hard to call. Germline assignment: CDR1 SGHTS and CDR2 YDEGEE. The V end lost 2 bases, the J end lost 8 bases, and 19 bases lay between the germline ends. This CDR3 is built from 15 residues. CDR3 protein: CASSFRGMFPLGYTF. CDR3 nucleotides: TGTGCCAGCAGCTTCCGTGGGATGTTCCCCCTAGGCTACACCTTC.

V gene TRBV19 combines with J gene TRBJ2-1; 8 nucleotides align to TRBD2. Per germline, CDR1 LNHDA and CDR2 SQIVND (reference sequence). The V segment lost 7 bases and the J segment 2 bases; nucleotides outside the gene matches: 13. The CDR3 length is 17 residues. CDR3 DNA sequence: TGTGCCAGTACCCCGCGGTTAGCGGGAAGCCCCTACAATGAGCAGTTCTTC. This encodes CASTPRLAGSPYNEQFF.

The chain recombines TRBV9 with TRBJ1-2; no clear D gene. Trimming left V 0 bases short and J 4 bases short, with 10 bases between. CDR1 and CDR2 from the germline V gene are SGDLS and YYNGEE. The CDR3 is 14 amino acids. In nucleotides, the CDR3 is TGTGCCAGCAGCGTAGCTGCCGGGAGCTATGGCTACACCTTC. Protein sequence: CASSVAAGSYGYTF.

V is TRBV19 and J is TRBJ2-1; 13 nucleotides agree with TRBD2. Germline V gene data show CDR1 as LNHDA and CDR2 as SQIVND (reference sequence). Trimming took 7 bases from V and 8 from J; bases not matched to a gene: 11. The CDR3 consists of 16 residues. The CDR3 DNA is TGTGCCAGTACCACTCCGGGACTAGCGGGAAGGGATGAGCAGTTCTTC. Protein sequence: CASTTPGLAGRDEQFF. Together with reference TRBV19 and TRBJ2-1, the CDR3 gives the full variable domain: DGGITQSPKYLFRKEGQNVTLSCEQNLNHDAMYWYRQDPGQGLRLIYYSQIVNDFQKGDIAEGYSVSREKKESFPLTVTSAQKNPTAFYLCASTTPGLAGRDEQFFGPGTRLTVL.

This clone came up a few times. The rearrangement joins TRBV7-9 to TRBJ1-1, with D perhaps matching TRBD1 (6 bases). Trimming left V 4 bases short and J 1 base short, with 10 bases between. Germline CDR1 and CDR2: SEHNR and FQNEAQ (reference sequence). This CDR3 comprises 14 residues. CDR3 DNA sequence: TGTGCCAGCAGCTCCCGGGACAAGAACACTGAAGCTTTCTTT. Translating it yields CASSSRDKNTEAFF.

The chain is built from TRBV5-1 and TRBJ2-3; 12 bases agree with TRBD2. Germline V gives CDR1 SGHRS, CDR2 YFSETQ. Trimming took 2 bases from V and 4 from J; bases not matched to a gene: 8. CDR3 length: 17 residues. This CDR3 is CASSFKLAGGAADTQYF. The CDR3 coding sequence is TGCGCCAGCAGCTTCAAACTAGCGGGGGGCGCCGCAGATACGCAGTATTTT. The entire variable domain, with the rest obtained from reference TRBV5-1 and TRBJ2-3, is as follows: KAGVTQTPRYLIKTRGQQVTLSCSPISGHRSVSWYQQTPGQGLQFLFEYFSETQRNKGNFPGRFSGRQFSNSRSEMNVSTLELGDSALYLCASSFKLAGGAADTQYFGPGTRLTVL.

V is TRBV6-5 and J is TRBJ1-1; D unclear. Germline V CDR1 and CDR2: MNHEY, SVGAGI. Trimming removed 2 bases from V and 3 bases from J, with 7 bases in between. The CDR3 sequence is 13 residues long. CDR3 sequence (DNA): TGTGCCAGCAGTTACAATGGGTACACTGAAGCTTTCTTT. This translates into CASSYNGYTEAFF.

The V gene is TRBV7-2, the J gene TRBJ1-2; TRBD1 matches at 9 bases. Germline trimming cut 2 bases from V and 4 bases from J; bases unmatched to any gene: 5. Germline assignment: CDR1 SGHTA and CDR2 FQGNSA. The CDR3 loop spans 15 amino acids. CDR3 region: CASSLTGTGLYGYTF. In nucleotides, the CDR3 is TGTGCCAGCAGCTTAACCGGGACAGGGCTCTATGGCTACACCTTC. Using reference TRBV7-2 and TRBJ1-2 for the parts outside the CDR3, the full variable domain is GAGVSQSPSNKVTEKGKDVELRCDPISGHTALYWYRQSLGQGLEFLIYFQGNSAPDKSGLPSDRFSAERTGGSVSTLTIQRTQQEDSAVYLCASSLTGTGLYGYTFGSGTRLTVV.

The rearrangement joins TRBV9 to TRBJ1-1; possible D gene TRBD1, 6 bases. CDR1 SGDLS and CDR2 YYNGEE come from the germline V gene. The CDR3 totals 14 residues. V lost 4 bases, J lost 1 base, and 11 bases lay in between. The CDR3 DNA follows: TGTGCCAGCAGCTACTCACAGGGGAACACTGAAGCTTTCTTT. Protein: CASSYSQGNTEAFF.

The V gene is TRBV5-4, the J gene TRBJ2-2, with 11 bases matching TRBD2. The CDR3 contains 16 residues. Germline assignment: CDR1 SGHNT and CDR2 YYREEE (reference sequence). Trimming took 3 bases from V and 4 from J; bases not matched to a gene: 5. CDR3 in DNA: TGTGCCAGCAGCTGGGGACTAGCGGAGACCACCGGGGAGCTGTTTTTT. This gives the protein CASSWGLAETTGELFF.

This clone was seen a single time. The chain couples TRBV19 to TRBJ2-1, with D perhaps matching TRBD1 or TRBD2 (7 bases each). The CDR3 is made up of 12 amino acids. In germline, CDR1 is LNHDA, CDR2 SQIVND (reference sequence). V lost 3 bases to trimming and J lost 16 bases, with 16 bases between them. CDR3 in amino acids: CASSIRGGADFF. CDR3 coding DNA: TGTGCCAGTAGTATCAGGGGGGGAGCAGATTTCTTC.

The chain recombines TRBV6-4 with TRBJ2-2; 8 positions agree with TRBD1. There are 15 residues in the CDR3. V lost 3 bases and J lost 7; bases outside the gene matches: 7. The germline gives CDR1 MRHNA, CDR2 SNTAGT. CDR3 in DNA: TGTGCCAGCAGTGAATCGGACAGGGTCAGCGGGGAGCTGTTTTTT. It encodes CASSESDRVSGELFF.

V is TRBV29-1 and J is TRBJ1-1, with a tentative D call TRBD1 (5 bases). CDR1 and CDR2 from the germline V gene are SQVTM and ANQGSEA. V shed 4 bases and J shed 1 base, with 10 bases lying between them. This CDR3 region has 13 residues. This chain's CDR3 is CSVVGQGNTEAFF. The CDR3 nucleotides read TGCAGCGTTGTGGGGCAGGGGAACACTGAAGCTTTCTTT.

Notes on this clone: The sample holds other DNA sequences that translate to the same CDR3. Here the CDR3 reads CSARGFYEQYF. The CDR3 nucleotides are TGCAGTGCTAGGGGGTTTTACGAGCAGTACTTC. This chain connects TRBV20-1 to TRBJ2-7; D gene uncertain. V was shortened by 3 bases and J by 4 bases, with 7 bases between the two germline ends. The CDR3 has 11 amino acids. Germline V CDR1 and CDR2: DFQATT, SNEGSKA (reference sequence).

This rearrangement joins TRBV7-2 to TRBJ2-1; 8 bases line up with TRBD2. Germline lookup yields CDR1 SGHTA and CDR2 FQGNSA. After removal of 4 bases from V and 7 bases from J, the junction contained 9 bases not matched to a gene. The CDR3 sequence is 15 residues long. CDR3 sequence (DNA): TGTGCCAGCAGCTATAGAGCGGGAGTGGATAATGAGCAGTTCTTC. This gives the protein CASSYRAGVDNEQFF.

The V and J genes are TRBV28 and TRBJ2-2; 8 bases are a match to TRBD2. Germline assignment: CDR1 MDHEN and CDR2 SYDVKM. This CDR3 spans 16 amino acids. The V segment lost 7 bases and the J segment 7 bases; nucleotides outside the gene matches: 14. Here the CDR3 reads CASTLSGTSVVGELFF. CDR3 DNA: TGTGCCAGCACCTTAAGCGGGACTAGTGTCGTCGGGGAGCTGTTTTTT.

The chain has TRBV23-1 and TRBJ1-4; TRBD1 matches at 8 bases. TRBV23-1 is an open reading frame whose function is uncertain. CDR3 length: 14 residues. V lost 6 bases, J lost 7 bases, and 7 bases stayed unmatched. CDR3 DNA: TGCGCCAGCAGCTGGGCAACAGGGGGTGAAAAACTGTTTTTT. Its translation is CASSWATGGEKLFF.

The chain has TRBV2 and TRBJ2-1; 9 bases are shared with TRBD2. The CDR3 spans 16 residues. The trim removed 7 bases at V and 0 bases at J, leaving 7 bases unmatched. Germline V gives CDR1 SNHLY, CDR2 FYNNEI. As DNA, the CDR3 is TGTGCCAGCAAGAAGCGGGGGGTCAGCTCCTACAATGAGCAGTTCTTC. Encoded protein: CASKKRGVSSYNEQFF.

The chain employs TRBV9 and TRBJ2-1, with 7 bases identical to TRBD1. Germline V gene sequence: CDR1 SGDLS, CDR2 YYNGEE. V shed 3 bases and J 8 bases; nucleotides not matched to a gene: 8. CDR3 length: 14 residues. The CDR3 DNA reads as TGTGCCAGCAGCGCACCCGACAGGGACGATGAGCAGTTCTTC. Protein: CASSAPDRDDEQFF.

The chain joins TRBV5-4 to TRBJ2-3; no clear D. V dropped 4 bases and J dropped 1 base, with 13 bases sitting between them. The CDR3 is 15 amino acids. Germline values: CDR1 SGHNT, CDR2 YYREEE (reference sequence). The CDR3 here is CASSPGKFGTDTQYF. Here the CDR3 DNA reads TGTGCCAGCAGCCCCGGAAAGTTCGGCACAGATACGCAGTATTTT.

V gene TRBV5-4 combines with J gene TRBJ2-7; 7 bases are shared with TRBD2. V shed 0 bases and J 6 bases; nucleotides not matched to a gene: 6. Germline-derived CDR1 and CDR2 are SGHNT and YYREEE (reference sequence). CDR3 length: 14 amino acids. For the CDR3, the DNA is TGTGCCAGCAGCTTGGGCGGGAGTCCCGGCGAGCAGTACTTC. Amino acid sequence: CASSLGGSPGEQYF.

V is TRBV2 and J is TRBJ1-5, with D unresolved. The CDR3 is made up of 17 amino acids. V lost 1 base to trimming and J lost 3 bases, with 16 bases between them. Per the germline V gene, CDR1 is SNHLY and CDR2 is FYNNEI. The CDR3 coding sequence is TGTGCCAGCAGTGAAGAGCGGGGAGGGATAACCAATCAGCCCCAGCATTTT. This gives the protein CASSEERGGITNQPQHF.

This chain links TRBV19 with TRBJ2-1; 9 bases are a match to TRBD2. The CDR3 contains 14 residues. The germline CDR1 and CDR2 sequences are LNHDA and SQIVND (reference sequence). The V gene end was trimmed by 5 bases and the J gene end by 13 bases; junction bases not matched to a gene: 12. CDR3 loop: CASSPYRGSGRQFF. CDR3 DNA: TGTGCCAGTAGTCCTTATAGGGGTAGCGGGAGACAGTTCTTC.

The sample holds one count of this clone. The chain uses TRBV6-6 and TRBJ2-2; 8 nucleotides line up with TRBD2. Per germline, CDR1 MNHNY and CDR2 SVGAGI (reference sequence). The trim removed 4 bases at V and 7 bases at J, leaving 11 bases unmatched. The CDR3 spans 16 residues. The CDR3 nucleotides are TGTGCCAGCAGTTTATTAGCGGGAAGTCAAGTCGGGGAGCTGTTTTTT. Amino acid sequence: CASSLLAGSQVGELFF.

The rearrangement uses TRBV4-2 and TRBJ2-3; possible D gene TRBD2, 5 bases. CDR3 size: 14 residues. With 1 base removed from V and 4 bases from J, the gap between germline ends came to 9 bases. Looked up from germline, CDR1 is LGHNA and CDR2 is YNFKEQ. CDR3 sequence reads: CASSQVRGADTQYF. The DNA of the CDR3 is TGTGCCAGCAGCCAAGTCCGGGGTGCAGATACGCAGTATTTT.

This clone was seen only once. The chain uses TRBV15 and TRBJ2-1; D possibly corresponds to TRBD2 (6 bases). Germline CDR1 reads LNHNV; CDR2 reads YYDKDF (reference sequence). Trimming left V 0 bases short and J 14 bases short, with 17 bases between. CDR3 length: 14 amino acids. The CDR3 nucleotides read TGTGCCACCAGCAGAGACCCCGGGACTCGAGAAAAGTTCTTC. Protein: CATSRDPGTREKFF.